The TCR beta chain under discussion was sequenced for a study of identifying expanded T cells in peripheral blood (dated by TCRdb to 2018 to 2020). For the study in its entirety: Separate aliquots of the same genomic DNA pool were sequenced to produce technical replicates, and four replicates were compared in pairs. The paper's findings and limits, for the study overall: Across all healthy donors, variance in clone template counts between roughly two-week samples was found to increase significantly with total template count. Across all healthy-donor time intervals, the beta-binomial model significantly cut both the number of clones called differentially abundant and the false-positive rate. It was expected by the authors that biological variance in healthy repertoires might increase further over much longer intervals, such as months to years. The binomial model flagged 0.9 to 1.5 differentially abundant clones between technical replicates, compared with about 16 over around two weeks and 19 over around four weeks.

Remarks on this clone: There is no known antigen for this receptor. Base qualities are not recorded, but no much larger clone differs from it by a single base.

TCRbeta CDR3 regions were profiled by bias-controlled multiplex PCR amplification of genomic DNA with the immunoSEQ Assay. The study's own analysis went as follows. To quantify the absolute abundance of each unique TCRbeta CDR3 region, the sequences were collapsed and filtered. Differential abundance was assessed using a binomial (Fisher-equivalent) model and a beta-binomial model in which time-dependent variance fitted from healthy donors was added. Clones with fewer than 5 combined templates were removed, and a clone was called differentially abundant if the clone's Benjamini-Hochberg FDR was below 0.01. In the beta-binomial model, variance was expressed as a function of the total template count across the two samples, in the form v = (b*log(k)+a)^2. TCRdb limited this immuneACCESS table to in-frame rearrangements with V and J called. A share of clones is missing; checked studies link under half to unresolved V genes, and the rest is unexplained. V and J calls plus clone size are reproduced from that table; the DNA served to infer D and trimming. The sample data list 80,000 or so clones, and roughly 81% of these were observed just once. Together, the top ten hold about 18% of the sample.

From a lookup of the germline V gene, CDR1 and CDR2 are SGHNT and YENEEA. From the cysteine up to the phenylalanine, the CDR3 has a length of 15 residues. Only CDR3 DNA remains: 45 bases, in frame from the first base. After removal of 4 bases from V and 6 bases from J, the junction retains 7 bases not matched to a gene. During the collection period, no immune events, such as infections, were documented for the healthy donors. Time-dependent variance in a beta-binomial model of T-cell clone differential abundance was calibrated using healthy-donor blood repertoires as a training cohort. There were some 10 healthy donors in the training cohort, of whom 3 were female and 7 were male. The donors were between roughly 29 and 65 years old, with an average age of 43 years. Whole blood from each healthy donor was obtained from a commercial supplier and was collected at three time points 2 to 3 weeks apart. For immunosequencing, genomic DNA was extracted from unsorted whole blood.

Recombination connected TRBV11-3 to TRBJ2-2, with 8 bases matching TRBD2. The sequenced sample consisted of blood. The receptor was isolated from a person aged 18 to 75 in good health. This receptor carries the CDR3 CASSSSGGLSGELFF. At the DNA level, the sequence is TGTGCCAGCAGCTCTTCGGGAGGGCTCTCCGGGGAGCTGTTTTTT.